This passage covers 22 T cell receptor beta chains from one sample sequenced in a study of identical twins. In TCRdb, the 5' RACE reads were re-called with MiXCR into one record per CDR3 protein. The top ten hold around two fifths of the sample, which has roughly 200,000 distinct CDR3 sequences, less than 20% seen once. These records were also assigned to another study, of T cells expressing NK-cell markers.

Sequenced: CD8+ T cells sorted from blood. These receptors were obtained from a young woman in good health.

This clonotype was seen a handful of times. The chain has TRBV5-1 and TRBJ1-1; D gene unclear. The ends were cut back, 0 bases at V and 0 bases at J, with 3 bases in the middle. From germline, CDR1 is SGHRS and CDR2 YFSETQ. The CDR3 consists of 13 residues. The CDR3 region is CASSLVVNTEAFF. CDR3 DNA sequence: TGCGCCAGCAGCTTGGTGGTGAACACTGAAGCTTTCTTT.

In its sample, this clonotype was seen a few times. The chain uses TRBV5-1 and TRBJ2-2; weak D call: TRBD1 (6 bases). Per the germline V gene, CDR1 is SGHRS and CDR2 is YFSETQ. V was shortened by 6 bases and J by 3 bases, with 15 bases between the two germline ends. This CDR3 has 15 residues. This chain's CDR3 is CASTPRGQDTGELFF. The DNA of the CDR3 is TGCGCCAGCACCCCCAGGGGTCAGGACACCGGGGAGCTGTTTTTT.

The rearrangement links TRBV3-1 to TRBJ1-2; D remains unclear. Between the trimmed V and J ends, which lost 0 bases and 4 bases, there was a span of 12 bases. Germline CDR1 and CDR2: LGHDT and YNNKEL (reference sequence). The CDR3 covers 15 residues. This CDR3 is CASSQETVGLYGYTF. The DNA for the CDR3 is TGTGCCAGCAGCCAAGAGACTGTAGGCCTCTATGGCTACACCTTC.

The chain is built from TRBV5-1 and TRBJ2-7; D is uncertain. The CDR3 consists of 13 residues. The germline CDR1 and CDR2 sequences are SGHRS and YFSETQ. Trimming left V 3 bases short and J 2 bases short, with 9 bases between. The CDR3 sequence is CASSWAYTYEQYF. The CDR3 nucleotides read TGCGCCAGCAGCTGGGCATACACCTACGAGCAGTACTTC. Together with reference TRBV5-1 and TRBJ2-7, the CDR3 gives the full variable domain: KAGVTQTPRYLIKTRGQQVTLSCSPISGHRSVSWYQQTPGQGLQFLFEYFSETQRNKGNFPGRFSGRQFSNSRSEMNVSTLELGDSALYLCASSWAYTYEQYFGPGTRLTVT.

This clonotype was counted a few times. V and J are TRBV20-1 and TRBJ1-1; 10 positions agree with TRBD1. V lost 6 bases, J lost 2 bases, and 9 bases stayed unmatched. The CDR3 is made up of 15 amino acids. Germline CDR1 and CDR2: DFQATT and SNEGSKA (reference sequence). The CDR3 region is CSAVSRDRGNTEAFF. DNA of the CDR3: TGCAGTGCAGTTTCACGGGACAGGGGAAACACTGAAGCTTTCTTT.

This clonotype has more than one count but fewer than ten. V is TRBV6-5 and J is TRBJ2-3; no reliable D call. The CDR3 consists of 11 residues. Trimming took off 6 bases at V and 3 bases at J, with 4 bases between the two ends. Germline assignment: CDR1 MNHEY and CDR2 SVGAGI. The CDR3 DNA sequence: TGTGCCAGCAGAACTACAGATACGCAGTATTTT. Translated, it gives CASRTTDTQYF.

The CDR3 nucleotides read TGTGCCAGCAGCGTAGTAGGAGTCGATGAGCAGTTCTTC. This gives the protein CASSVVGVDEQFF. The V and J genes are TRBV9 and TRBJ2-1; no clear D. CDR3 length: 13 residues. Trimming took off 0 bases at V and 8 bases at J, with 9 bases between the two ends. Germline CDR1 and CDR2: SGDLS and YYNGEE.

The table lists this clonotype with many counts. The CDR3 spells CASSWVAASLTGELFF. In nucleotides, the CDR3 is TGTGCCAGCAGTTGGGTAGCGGCCTCCCTCACCGGGGAGCTGTTTTTT. The V call is TRBV12-3 or TRBV12-4, the J call TRBJ2-2; maybe TRBD2 (6 bases). V lost 4 bases to trimming and J lost 4 bases, with 16 bases between them. The CDR3 has 16 residues.

This clonotype occurred a few times. In DNA form, the CDR3 reads TGTGCCAGCAGCTTATTCGCGGGGGGCCGGTTGGAAGAGACCCAGTACTTC. As protein: CASSLFAGGRLEETQYF. The genes are TRBV13 and TRBJ2-5; the match to TRBD2 covers 8 bases. With V trimmed by 2 bases and J by 3 bases, 11 bases remained unmatched. From germline, CDR1 is PRHDT and CDR2 FYEKMQ (reference sequence). This CDR3 spans 17 amino acids. Based on the CDR3 plus reference TRBV13 and TRBJ2-5, the full variable domain is AAGVIQSPRHLIKEKRETATLKCYPIPRHDTVYWYQQGPGQDPQFLISFYEKMQSDKGSIPDRFSAQQFSDYHSELNMSSLELGDSALYFCASSLFAGGRLEETQYFGPGTRLLVL.

The chain is built from TRBV20-1 and TRBJ2-3, with no clear D. From germline, CDR1 is DFQATT and CDR2 SNEGSKA (reference sequence). The CDR3 is 14 residues long. The ends were cut back, 3 bases at V and 2 bases at J, with 12 bases in the middle. The CDR3 bases are TGCAGTGCTAGCCCCACCCCCACCACAGATACGCAGTATTTT. This encodes CSASPTPTTDTQYF.

This clonotype was counted a few times. The chain has TRBV6-1 and TRBJ1-1; D gene unclear. CDR1 and CDR2 from the germline V gene are MNHNS and SASEGT. CDR3 length: 13 amino acids. Trimming took off 6 bases at V and 4 bases at J, with 12 bases between the two ends. CDR3 region: CASRTGSGTEAFF. CDR3 DNA sequence: TGTGCCAGCAGAACCGGCAGTGGCACTGAAGCTTTCTTT.

The chain recombines TRBV12-3 or TRBV12-4 with TRBJ1-2; 7 nucleotides line up with TRBD1. Losses at the gene ends were 5 bases for V and 2 bases for J; bases not matched to a gene: 11. This CDR3 has 16 amino acids. The CDR3 nucleotides read TGTGCCAGCAGTCCCAGGGGGGGTGAAGGAAACTATGGCTACACCTTC. It yields the protein CASSPRGGEGNYGYTF.

This clonotype was recorded at least ten times. V is TRBV20-1 and J is TRBJ1-5; no reliable D call. Between the trimmed V and J ends, which lost 2 bases and 2 bases, there was a span of 10 bases. The CDR3 has 14 residues. Germline V gene data show CDR1 as DFQATT and CDR2 as SNEGSKA (reference sequence). The CDR3 DNA reads as TGCAGTGCTAGATTCGGAAACGGCAATCAGCCCCAGCATTTT. Translation gives CSARFGNGNQPQHF.

This clonotype turned up a few times. The chain couples TRBV7-9 to TRBJ2-7; unclear D gene. This CDR3 region has 13 residues. Trimming shortened V by 4 bases and J by 2 bases, and 9 bases separated the two germline ends. Germline V lookup: CDR1 SEHNR, CDR2 FQNEAQ (reference sequence). In DNA form, the CDR3 reads TGTGCCAGCAGCTCTACAGATGCCTACGAGCAGTACTTC. Its translation: CASSSTDAYEQYF.

This chain links TRBV4-3 with TRBJ1-1; the D is unclear. The germline CDR1 and CDR2 sequences are LGHNA and YSLEER. This CDR3 has 14 amino acids. The V gene lost 1 base and the J gene lost 8 bases, with 14 bases spanning the gap. CDR3 DNA sequence: TGCGCCAGCAGCCAAGCTCTGGTCGAAGACGAAGCTTTCTTT. It is translated as CASSQALVEDEAFF.

This clonotype turned up a few times. As DNA, the CDR3 is TGTGCCAGCAGCTTAACGGTCTTCCCGGGGGAGCAGTACTTC. The encoded protein is CASSLTVFPGEQYF. The gene calls are TRBV7-2 and TRBJ2-7, with D perhaps matching TRBD2 (5 bases). V lost 2 bases and J 7 bases, leaving 15 bases between the germline ends. This CDR3 is built from 14 residues. From germline, CDR1 is SGHTA and CDR2 FQGNSA.

This clonotype was seen only a few times. The chain carries TRBV9 and TRBJ2-2; D remains unclear. Germline V CDR1 and CDR2: SGDLS, YYNGEE. V lost 0 bases and J 4 bases, leaving 4 bases between the germline ends. The CDR3 loop spans 13 amino acids. CDR3 sequence: CASSVVFTGELFF. The CDR3 nucleotides are TGTGCCAGCAGCGTAGTCTTCACCGGGGAGCTGTTTTTT.

The rearrangement joins TRBV20-1 to TRBJ2-5, with D perhaps TRBD2 (6 bases). The CDR3 runs to 13 residues. The V gene lost 6 bases and the J gene lost 2 bases, with 13 bases spanning the gap. From germline, CDR1 is DFQATT and CDR2 SNEGSKA (reference sequence). The CDR3 DNA reads as TGCAGTGCGTGGAGGGGTCCTCAAGAGACCCAGTACTTC. Amino acid sequence: CSAWRGPQETQYF.

This clonotype was seen a few times. The CDR3 DNA follows: TGCGCCAGCAGCTTGACGGGGGCGGGAAATCAGCCCCAGCATTTT. Amino acid sequence: CASSLTGAGNQPQHF. The rearrangement uses TRBV5-1 and TRBJ1-5; maybe TRBD1 (6 bases). Germline values: CDR1 SGHRS, CDR2 YFSETQ. CDR3 length equals 15 residues. V lost 1 base and J lost 4, with 12 bases in between.

The chain links TRBV15 to TRBJ2-2; D may be TRBD1 (6 bases). CDR3 length equals 16 residues. Trimming took off 3 bases at V and 0 bases at J, with 11 bases between the two ends. In germline, CDR1 is LNHNV, CDR2 YYDKDF (reference sequence). The CDR3 protein is CATSRGAAANTGELFF. As DNA, the CDR3 is TGTGCCACCAGCAGGGGGGCAGCCGCGAACACCGGGGAGCTGTTTTTT.

The rearrangement uses TRBV4-2 and TRBJ2-1; 13 nucleotides align to TRBD2. CDR3 length equals 16 residues. The ends lost 4 bases at V and 10 bases at J; junction bases unmatched: 10. Germline CDR1 and CDR2: LGHNA and YNFKEQ. Here the CDR3 reads CASSLLLAGGTEEQFF. The CDR3, as DNA: TGTGCCAGCAGCCTTTTACTAGCGGGAGGGACGGAGGAGCAGTTCTTC.

A few counts support this clonotype. The V gene is TRBV7-2, the J gene TRBJ1-3, with D uncertain. This CDR3 is built from 14 residues. The ends were cut back, 5 bases at V and 0 bases at J, with 8 bases in the middle. Germline loops: CDR1 SGHTA, CDR2 FQGNSA. This CDR3 reads CASSVYSSGNTIYF. The CDR3 DNA follows: TGTGCCAGCAGCGTCTACAGCTCTGGAAACACCATATATTTT.